Included here is one T cell receptor (beta chain) sequence, with context. Using the 5' RACE reads, TCRdb records one entry per CDR3 protein without DNA. The repertoire table contains some 330,000 distinct CDR3 sequences. This CDR3 region has 11 residues. Per the germline V gene, CDR1 is DFQATT and CDR2 is SNEGSKA (reference sequence). This sample is drawn from a study of monozygotic twins with inflammatory bowel disease. The sample comprised blood. V is TRBV20-1 and J is TRBJ2-1. The TCR originated in a human donor with ulcerative colitis or Crohn's disease, or a healthy co-twin of an affected twin (not recorded which). This chain's CDR3 is CSAKSGNEQFF.